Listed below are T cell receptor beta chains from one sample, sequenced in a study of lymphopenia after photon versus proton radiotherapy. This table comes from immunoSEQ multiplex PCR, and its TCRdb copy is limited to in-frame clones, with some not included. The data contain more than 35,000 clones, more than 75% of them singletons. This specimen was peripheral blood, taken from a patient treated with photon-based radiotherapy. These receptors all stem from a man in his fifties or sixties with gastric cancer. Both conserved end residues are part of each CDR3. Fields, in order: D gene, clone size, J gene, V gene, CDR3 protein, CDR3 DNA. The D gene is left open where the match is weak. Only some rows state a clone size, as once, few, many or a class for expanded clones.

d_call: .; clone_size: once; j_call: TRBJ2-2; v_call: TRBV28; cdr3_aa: CASSFPGASTGELFF; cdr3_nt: TGTGCCAGCAGTTTTCCAGGGGCCAGCACCGGGGAGCTGTTTTTT
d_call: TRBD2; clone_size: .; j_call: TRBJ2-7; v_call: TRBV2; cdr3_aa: CASTLGRGPTNEQYF; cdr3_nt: TGTGCCAGCACCCTTGGGAGGGGCCCCACCAACGAGCAGTACTTC
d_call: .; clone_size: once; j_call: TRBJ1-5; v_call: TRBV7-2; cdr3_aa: CASSFDSDSNQPQHF; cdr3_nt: TGTGCCAGCAGCTTCGACTCCGATAGCAATCAGCCCCAGCATTTT
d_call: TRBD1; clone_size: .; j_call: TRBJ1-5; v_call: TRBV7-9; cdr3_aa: CASSWGQGAGAQHF; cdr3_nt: TGTGCCAGCAGCTGGGGACAGGGGGCGGGAGCCCAGCATTTT
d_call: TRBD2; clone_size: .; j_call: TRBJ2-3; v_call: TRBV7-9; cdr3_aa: CASSLGFAGGGVGTDTQYF; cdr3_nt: TGTGCCAGCAGCTTGGGATTTGCGGGAGGAGGAGTCGGCACAGATACGCAGTATTTT
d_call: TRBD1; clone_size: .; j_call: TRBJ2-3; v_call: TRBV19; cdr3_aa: CASSIARNRDRSTDTQYF; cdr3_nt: TGTGCCAGTAGTATAGCCCGTAACCGGGACAGGAGCACAGATACGCAGTATTTT
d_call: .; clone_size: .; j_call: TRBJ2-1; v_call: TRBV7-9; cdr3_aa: CASSLGSGGEQFF; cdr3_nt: TGTGCCAGCAGCTTAGGAAGCGGTGGTGAGCAGTTCTTC
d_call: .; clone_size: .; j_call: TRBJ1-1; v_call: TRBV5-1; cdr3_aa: CASSLEVLKNTEAFF; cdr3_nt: TGCGCCAGCAGCTTGGAGGTGCTAAAGAACACTGAAGCTTTCTTT
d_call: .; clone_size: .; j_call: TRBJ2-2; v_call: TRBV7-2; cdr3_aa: CASSLDQAGTGELFF; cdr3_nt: TGTGCCAGCAGCTTAGACCAGGCTGGAACCGGGGAGCTGTTTTTT
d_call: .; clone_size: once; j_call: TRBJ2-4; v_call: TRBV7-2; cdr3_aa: CASSSTQNIQYF; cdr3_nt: TGTGCCAGCAGCTCGACCCAAAACATTCAGTACTTC
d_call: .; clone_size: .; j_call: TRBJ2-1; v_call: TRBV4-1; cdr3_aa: CASSQDQAGPMGEQFF; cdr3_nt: TGCGCCAGCAGCCAAGATCAGGCAGGGCCCATGGGTGAGCAGTTCTTC
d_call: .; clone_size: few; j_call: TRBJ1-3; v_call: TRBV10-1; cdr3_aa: CASSDAAGSGNTIYF; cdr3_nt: TGCGCCAGCAGTGATGCGGCCGGCTCTGGAAACACCATATATTTT
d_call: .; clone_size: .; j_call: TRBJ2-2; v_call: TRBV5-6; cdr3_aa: CASTMTGGNTGELFF; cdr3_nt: TGTGCCAGCACCATGACGGGCGGGAACACCGGGGAGCTGTTTTTT
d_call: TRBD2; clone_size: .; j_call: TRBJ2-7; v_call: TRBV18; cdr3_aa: CASSPGTSGSYEQYF; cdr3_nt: TGTGCCAGCTCACCAGGGACTAGCGGCTCCTACGAGCAGTACTTC
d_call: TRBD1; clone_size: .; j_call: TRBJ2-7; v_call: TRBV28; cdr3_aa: CAILDRTGFYEQYF; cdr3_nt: TGTGCCATCTTGGACCGGACAGGGTTCTACGAGCAGTACTTC
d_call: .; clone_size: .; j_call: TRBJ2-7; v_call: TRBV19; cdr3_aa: CASSGKSTYEQYF; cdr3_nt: TGTGCCAGTAGCGGGAAGTCTACCTACGAGCAGTACTTC
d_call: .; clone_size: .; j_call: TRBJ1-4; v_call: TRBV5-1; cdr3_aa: CASSFRPLSIPDFNEKLFF; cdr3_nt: TGCGCCAGCAGCTTTCGACCCCTCAGTATCCCAGATTTTAATGAAAAACTGTTTTTT
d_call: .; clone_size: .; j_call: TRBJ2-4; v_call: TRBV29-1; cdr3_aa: CSVSVGDIQYF; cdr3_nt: TGCAGCGTTTCCGTTGGGGACATTCAGTACTTC
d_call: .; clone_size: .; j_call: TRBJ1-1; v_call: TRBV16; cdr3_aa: CASSQSRPGHGTEAFF; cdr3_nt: TGTGCCAGCAGCCAATCGCGACCGGGGCATGGCACTGAAGCTTTCTTT
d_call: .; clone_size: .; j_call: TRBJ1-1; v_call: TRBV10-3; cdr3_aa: CAARHPEAEAFF; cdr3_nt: TGTGCCGCCCGGCACCCCGAGGCTGAAGCTTTCTTT